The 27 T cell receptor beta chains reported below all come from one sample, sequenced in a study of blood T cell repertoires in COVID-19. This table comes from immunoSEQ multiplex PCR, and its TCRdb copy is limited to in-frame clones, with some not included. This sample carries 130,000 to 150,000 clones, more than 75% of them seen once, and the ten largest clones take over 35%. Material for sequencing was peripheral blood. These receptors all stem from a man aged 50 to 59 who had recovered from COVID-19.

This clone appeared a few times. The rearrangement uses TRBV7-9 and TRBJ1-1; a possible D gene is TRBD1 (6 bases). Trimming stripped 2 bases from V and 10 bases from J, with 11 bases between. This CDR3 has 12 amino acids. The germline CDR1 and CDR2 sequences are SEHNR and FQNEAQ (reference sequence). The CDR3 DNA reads TGTGCCAGCAGCTTAATCGGCAGGGGAGCTTTCTTT. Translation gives CASSLIGRGAFF.

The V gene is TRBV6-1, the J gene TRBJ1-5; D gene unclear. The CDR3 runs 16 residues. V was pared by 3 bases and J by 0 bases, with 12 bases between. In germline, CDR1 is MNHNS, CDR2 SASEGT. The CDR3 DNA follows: TGTGCCAGCAGTGAGGGTCGGGTGAGTAGCAATCAGCCCCAGCATTTT. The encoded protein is CASSEGRVSSNQPQHF.

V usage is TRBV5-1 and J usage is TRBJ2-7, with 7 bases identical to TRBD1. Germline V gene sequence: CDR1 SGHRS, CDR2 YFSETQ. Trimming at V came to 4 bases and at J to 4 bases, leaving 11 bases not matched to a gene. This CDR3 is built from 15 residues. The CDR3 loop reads CASSPGRTGIYEQYF. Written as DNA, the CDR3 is TGCGCCAGCAGCCCAGGAAGGACAGGTATTTACGAGCAGTACTTC.

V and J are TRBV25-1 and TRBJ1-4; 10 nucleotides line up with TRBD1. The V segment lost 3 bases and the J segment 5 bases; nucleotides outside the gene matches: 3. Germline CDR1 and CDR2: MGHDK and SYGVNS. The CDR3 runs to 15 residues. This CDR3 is CASSDWTGGNEKLFF. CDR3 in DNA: TGTGCCAGCAGTGACTGGACAGGGGGAAATGAAAAACTGTTTTTT.

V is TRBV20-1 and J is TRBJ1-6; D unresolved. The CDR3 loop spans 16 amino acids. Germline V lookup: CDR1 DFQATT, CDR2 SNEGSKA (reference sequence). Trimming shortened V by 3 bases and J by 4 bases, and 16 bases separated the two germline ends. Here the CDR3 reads CSASFGEEWYNSPLHF. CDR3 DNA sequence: TGCAGTGCTAGTTTCGGGGAGGAATGGTATAATTCACCCCTCCACTTT.

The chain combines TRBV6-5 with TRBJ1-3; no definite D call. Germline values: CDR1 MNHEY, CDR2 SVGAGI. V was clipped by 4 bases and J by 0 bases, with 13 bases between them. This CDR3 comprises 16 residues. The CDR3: CASSSPLGSSGNTIYF. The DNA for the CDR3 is TGTGCCAGCAGTTCCCCCCTAGGGAGCTCTGGAAACACCATATATTTT.

The CDR3 DNA reads TGTGCCAGCAGCCGTATACGGGGATCAAACTATGGCTACACCTTC. Protein product: CASSRIRGSNYGYTF. The chain has TRBV9 and TRBJ1-2; D gene uncertain. In germline, CDR1 is SGDLS, CDR2 YYNGEE. CDR3 length: 15 residues. Trimming stripped 4 bases from V and 2 bases from J, with 15 bases between. The whole variable domain, remainder taken from reference TRBV9 and TRBJ1-2, is DSGVTQTPKHLITATGQRVTLRCSPRSGDLSVYWYQQSLDQGLQFLIQYYNGEERAKGNILERFSAQQFPDLHSELNLSSLELGDSALYFCASSRIRGSNYGYTFGSGTRLTVV.

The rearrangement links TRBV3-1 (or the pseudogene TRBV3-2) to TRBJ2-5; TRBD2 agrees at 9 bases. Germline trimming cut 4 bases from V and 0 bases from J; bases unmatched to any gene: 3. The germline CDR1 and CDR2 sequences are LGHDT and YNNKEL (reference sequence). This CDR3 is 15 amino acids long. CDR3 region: CASSRLAVYQETQYF. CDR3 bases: TGTGCCAGCAGCCGACTAGCGGTGTACCAAGAGACCCAGTACTTC.

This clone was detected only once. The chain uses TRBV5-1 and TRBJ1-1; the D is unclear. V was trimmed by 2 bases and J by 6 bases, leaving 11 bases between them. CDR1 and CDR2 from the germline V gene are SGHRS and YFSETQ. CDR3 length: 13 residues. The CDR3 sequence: CASSFSDNPEAFF. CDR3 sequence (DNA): TGCGCCAGCAGCTTTTCTGACAACCCTGAAGCTTTCTTT.

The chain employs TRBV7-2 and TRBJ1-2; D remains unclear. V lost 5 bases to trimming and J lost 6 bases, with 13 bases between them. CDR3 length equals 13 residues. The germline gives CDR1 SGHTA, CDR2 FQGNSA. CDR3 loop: CASSANWQDGYTF. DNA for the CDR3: TGTGCCAGCAGCGCAAATTGGCAAGATGGCTACACCTTC.

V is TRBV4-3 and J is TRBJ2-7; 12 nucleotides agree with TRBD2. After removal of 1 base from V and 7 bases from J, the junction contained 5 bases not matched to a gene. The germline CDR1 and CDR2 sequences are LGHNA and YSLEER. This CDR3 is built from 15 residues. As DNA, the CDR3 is TGCGCCAGCAGCCAAGGGGCTAGCGGGGGGGAGGAGCAGTACTTC. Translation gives CASSQGASGGEEQYF.

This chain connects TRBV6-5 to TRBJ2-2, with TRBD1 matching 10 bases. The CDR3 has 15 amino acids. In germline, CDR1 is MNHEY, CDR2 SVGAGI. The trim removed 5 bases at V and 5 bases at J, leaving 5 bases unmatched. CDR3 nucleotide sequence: TGTGCCAGCAGTAGACAGGGGGCGGGAACCGGGGAGCTGTTTTTT. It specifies CASSRQGAGTGELFF.

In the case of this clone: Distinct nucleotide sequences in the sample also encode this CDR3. The CDR3 bases are TGTGCCAGCAGCTTAGGTGGGGGGGCCTACAATGAGCAGTTCTTC. Protein: CASSLGGGAYNEQFF. The chain links TRBV7-2 to TRBJ2-1; 7 bases are a match to TRBD2. The germline CDR1 and CDR2 sequences are SGHTA and FQGNSA. The CDR3 has 15 amino acids. J gave up 2 bases and V 1 base, and 2 bases lay outside the gene matches.

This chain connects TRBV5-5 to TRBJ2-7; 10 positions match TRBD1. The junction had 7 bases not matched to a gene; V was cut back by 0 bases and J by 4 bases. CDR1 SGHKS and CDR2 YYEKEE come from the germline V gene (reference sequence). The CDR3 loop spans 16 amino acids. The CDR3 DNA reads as TGTGCCAGCAGCTTGGGGCAGGGACAGGGGTTTTACGAGCAGTACTTC. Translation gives CASSLGQGQGFYEQYF.

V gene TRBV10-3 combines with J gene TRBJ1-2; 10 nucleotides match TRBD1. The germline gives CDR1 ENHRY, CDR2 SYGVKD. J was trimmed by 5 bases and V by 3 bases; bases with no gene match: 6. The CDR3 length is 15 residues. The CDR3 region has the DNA TGTGCCATCAGTGAAGACAGGGGGCAAGTTTATGGCTACACCTTC. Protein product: CAISEDRGQVYGYTF.

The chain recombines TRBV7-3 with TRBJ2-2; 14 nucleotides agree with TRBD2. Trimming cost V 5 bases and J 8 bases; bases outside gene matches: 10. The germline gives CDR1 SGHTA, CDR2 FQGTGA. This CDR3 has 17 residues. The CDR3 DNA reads TGTGCCAGCAGCCTGCCGCGGACTAGCGGGGGGTCAGGGGAGCTGTTTTTT. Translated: CASSLPRTSGGSGELFF.

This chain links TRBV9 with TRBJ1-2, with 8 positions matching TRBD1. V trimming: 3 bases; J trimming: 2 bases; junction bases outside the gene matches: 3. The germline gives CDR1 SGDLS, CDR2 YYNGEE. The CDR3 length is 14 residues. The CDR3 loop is CASSAQGENYGYTF. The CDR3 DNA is TGTGCCAGCAGCGCACAGGGGGAGAACTATGGCTACACCTTC.

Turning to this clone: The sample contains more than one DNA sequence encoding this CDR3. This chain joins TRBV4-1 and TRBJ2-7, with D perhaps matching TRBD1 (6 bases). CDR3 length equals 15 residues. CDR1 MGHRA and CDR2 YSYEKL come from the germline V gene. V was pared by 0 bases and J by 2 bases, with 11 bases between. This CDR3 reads CASSQDGGGTYEQYF. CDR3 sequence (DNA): TGCGCCAGCAGCCAAGATGGGGGCGGCACCTACGAGCAGTACTTC.

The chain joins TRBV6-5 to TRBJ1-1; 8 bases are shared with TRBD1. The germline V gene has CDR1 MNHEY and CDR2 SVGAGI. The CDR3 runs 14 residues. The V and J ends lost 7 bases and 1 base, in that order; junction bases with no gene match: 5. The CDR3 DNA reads TGTGCCAGCATCTCCGACAGGGGGAACACTGAAGCTTTCTTT. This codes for CASISDRGNTEAFF.

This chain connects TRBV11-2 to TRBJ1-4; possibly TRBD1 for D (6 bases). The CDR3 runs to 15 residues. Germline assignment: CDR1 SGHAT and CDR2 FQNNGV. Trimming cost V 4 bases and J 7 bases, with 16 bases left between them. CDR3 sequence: CASSSWGGGSEKLFF. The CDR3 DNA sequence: TGTGCCAGCAGCTCGTGGGGAGGGGGAAGTGAAAAACTGTTTTTT.

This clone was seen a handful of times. CDR3 nucleotides: TGTGCCAGCAGCCCCAACCCCCCAGGGGCGGCTAATGAAAAACTGTTTTTT. This gives the protein CASSPNPPGAANEKLFF. The chain employs TRBV7-2 and TRBJ1-4; perhaps TRBD1 as D (6 bases). CDR1 SGHTA and CDR2 FQGNSA come from the germline V gene. V gave up 5 bases and J gave up 3 bases, with 19 bases separating them. This CDR3 spans 17 amino acids.

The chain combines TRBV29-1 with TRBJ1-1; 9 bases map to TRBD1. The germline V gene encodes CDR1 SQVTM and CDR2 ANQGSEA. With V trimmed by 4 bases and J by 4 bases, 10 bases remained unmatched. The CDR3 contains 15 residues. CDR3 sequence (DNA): TGCAGCGTTGTCCCTCCGACAGGGGGTAGCACTGAAGCTTTCTTT. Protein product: CSVVPPTGGSTEAFF.

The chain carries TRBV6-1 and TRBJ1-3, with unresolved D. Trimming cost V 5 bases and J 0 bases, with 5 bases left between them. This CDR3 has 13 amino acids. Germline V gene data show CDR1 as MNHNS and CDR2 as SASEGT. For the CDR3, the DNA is TGTGCCAGCAGTTCCAGCTCTGGAAACACCATATATTTT. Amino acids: CASSSSSGNTIYF.

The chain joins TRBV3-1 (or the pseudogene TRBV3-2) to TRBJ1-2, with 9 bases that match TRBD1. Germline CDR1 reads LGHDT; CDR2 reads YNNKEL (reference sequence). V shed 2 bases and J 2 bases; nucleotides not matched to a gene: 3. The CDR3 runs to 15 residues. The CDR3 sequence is CASSQHGQGNYGYTF. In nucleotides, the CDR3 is TGTGCCAGCAGCCAACATGGACAGGGGAACTATGGCTACACCTTC.

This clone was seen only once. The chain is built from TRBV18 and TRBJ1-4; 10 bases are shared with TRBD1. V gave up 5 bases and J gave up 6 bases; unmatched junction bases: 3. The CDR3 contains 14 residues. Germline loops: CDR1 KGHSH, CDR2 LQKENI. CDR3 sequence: CASSAGTGDEKLFF. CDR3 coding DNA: TGTGCCAGCTCAGCCGGGACAGGGGATGAAAAACTGTTTTTT.

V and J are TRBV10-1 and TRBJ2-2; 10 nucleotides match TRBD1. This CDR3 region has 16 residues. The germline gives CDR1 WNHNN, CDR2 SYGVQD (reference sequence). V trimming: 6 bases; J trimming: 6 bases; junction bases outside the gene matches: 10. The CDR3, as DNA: TGCGCCAGCAGCGATCCGGGACAGGGGATCGCCGGGGAGCTGTTTTTT. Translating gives CASSDPGQGIAGELFF.

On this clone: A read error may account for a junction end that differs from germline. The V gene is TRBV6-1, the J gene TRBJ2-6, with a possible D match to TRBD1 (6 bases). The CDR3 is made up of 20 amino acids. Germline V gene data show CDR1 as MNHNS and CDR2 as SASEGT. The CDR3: CASSEARRQDRVSGANILTF. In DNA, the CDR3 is TGTGCCAGCAGTGAAGCGCGGCGACAGGATAGAGTATCTGGGGCCAACATCCTGACTTTC.